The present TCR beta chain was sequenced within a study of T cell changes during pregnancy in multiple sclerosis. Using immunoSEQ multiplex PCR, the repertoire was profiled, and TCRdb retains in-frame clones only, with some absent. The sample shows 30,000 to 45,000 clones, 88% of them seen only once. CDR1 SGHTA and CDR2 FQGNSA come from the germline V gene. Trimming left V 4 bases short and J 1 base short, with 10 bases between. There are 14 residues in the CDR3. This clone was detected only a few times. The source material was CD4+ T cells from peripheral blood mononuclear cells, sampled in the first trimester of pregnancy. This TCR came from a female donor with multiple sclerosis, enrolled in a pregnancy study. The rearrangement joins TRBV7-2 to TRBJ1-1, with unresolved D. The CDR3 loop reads CASSSMAQNTEAFF. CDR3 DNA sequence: TGTGCCAGCAGCTCCATGGCACAGAACACTGAAGCTTTCTTT.